A selection of T cell receptor beta chains follows, all from one sample in a study of blood T cell repertoires in COVID-19. Some clones are missing from TCRdb's copy, which holds only in-frame ones; the method was immunoSEQ multiplex PCR. The sample consists of about 180,000 clones, around 89% of them appearing once. Specimen: peripheral blood. The receptors derive from a woman aged 30 to 39 with acute or convalescent COVID-19. CDR3s include the opening cysteine and the closing phenylalanine or tryptophan. D genes are given only for firm matches. Not all rows give a size; the values are once, few, many and, for expanded clones, a class.

CDR3 DNA	CDR3 protein	D gene	V gene	J gene	clone size
TGTGCCGCCACTAGCGGGAGGGCGGTCGGTGAGCAGTTCTTC	CAATSGRAVGEQFF	TRBD2	TRBV3-1/TRBV3-2	TRBJ2-1	.
TGTGCCAGCAGCTTGGATCCCGGAAGGGGAAATGAGCAGTTCTTC	CASSLDPGRGNEQFF	.	TRBV5-6	TRBJ2-1	.
TGTGCCAGCAGCCGGGAGCCGAATGAAAAACTGTTTTTT	CASSREPNEKLFF	.	TRBV5-4	TRBJ1-4	.
TGTGCCAGCAGCCCAAACACAGGGATCCCTTACAATGAGCAGTTCTTC	CASSPNTGIPYNEQFF	.	TRBV7-2	TRBJ2-1	.
TGCGCCAGTAACCTGTTGATAGCGGGAGGTACCGAGCAGTACTTC	CASNLLIAGGTEQYF	TRBD2	TRBV5-1	TRBJ2-7	.
TGTGCCAGCAGCTTAGATCCCCCGTTCCCCCTCCACTTT	CASSLDPPFPLHF	.	TRBV7-2	TRBJ1-6	.
TGTGCCAGCAGCAAAGGGACAGAGGGGAGCAATCAGCCCCAGCATTTT	CASSKGTEGSNQPQHF	.	TRBV21-1	TRBJ1-5	.
TGTGCCAGCAGCTTGGGTGAGGGGGCATACAATGAGCAGTTCTTC	CASSLGEGAYNEQFF	TRBD1	TRBV5-5	TRBJ2-1	.
TGTGCCAGCAGCCCCGGACTAGCGGGAGCGAGCGAGCAGTACTTC	CASSPGLAGASEQYF	TRBD2	TRBV28	TRBJ2-7	.
TGTGCCAGCAGCGTAGGGGACAGTAATGAAAAACTGTTTTTT	CASSVGDSNEKLFF	TRBD1	TRBV9	TRBJ1-4	.
TGTGCCATCAGTGATGGCAGCCAAACGGGACTGTTTTTT	CAISDGSQTGLFF	.	TRBV10-3	TRBJ1-4	.
TGCGCCAGCAGCTTGGTCGGTGGTAGCACAGATACGCAGTATTTT	CASSLVGGSTDTQYF	.	TRBV5-1	TRBJ2-3	.
TGCGCCAGCAGCTTGGCCCCGGGTTCACCCCTCCACTTT	CASSLAPGSPLHF	.	TRBV5-1	TRBJ1-6	.
TGTGCCAGCAGCGCCTGGGACAGGGGGTTGAATGAGCAGTTCTTC	CASSAWDRGLNEQFF	TRBD1	TRBV9	TRBJ2-1	.
TGCGCCAGCATGGGAGTTTCATACAATGAGCAGTTCTTC	CASMGVSYNEQFF	.	TRBV5-1	TRBJ2-1	.
TGTGCCAGCAGCCAAGGGGGATCATCTGAAGCTTTCTTT	CASSQGGSSEAFF	.	TRBV12-3/TRBV12-4	TRBJ1-1	.
TGTGCCAGCAGTGAAGCGATTGGAGAAAACACCGGGGAGCTGTTTTTT	CASSEAIGENTGELFF	.	TRBV6-1	TRBJ2-2	.
TGTGCCAGCAGTTCTGCCTACGAGCAGTACTTC	CASSSAYEQYF	.	TRBV28	TRBJ2-7	.
TGTGCCAGCAGTCTAAGGACAGGGGCGTCCACGAACACCGGGGAGCTGTTTTTT	CASSLRTGASTNTGELFF	TRBD1	TRBV6-6	TRBJ2-2	.
TGCGCCAGCAGCTTGGCCGCGGGGGGCTACGAGCAGTACTTC	CASSLAAGGYEQYF	TRBD2	TRBV5-1	TRBJ2-7	few
TGTGCCCTTGGGACAGGGATAGTTGTAACTGAAGCTTTCTTT	CALGTGIVVTEAFF	TRBD1	TRBV6-5	TRBJ1-1	.
TGTGCCAGCAGCATCAAGCGGGAGGCCTACGAGCAGTACTTC	CASSIKREAYEQYF	TRBD2	TRBV7-2	TRBJ2-7	.
TGTGCCAGCAGTCTACCGGGCGAGCAGTACTTC	CASSLPGEQYF	.	TRBV27	TRBJ2-7	.
TGTGCCAGCAGCTTAGGTGGAAGCGGGGCCGAGCAGTACTTC	CASSLGGSGAEQYF	TRBD2	TRBV7-9	TRBJ2-7	once
TGTGCCAGCAGTTTTTCGAGCTCCTACGAGCAGTACTTC	CASSFSSSYEQYF	.	TRBV12-3/TRBV12-4	TRBJ2-7	.
TGTGCCAGCGGTGTCCCATCAGGAAAACTGTTTTTT	CASGVPSGKLFF	.	TRBV5-5	TRBJ1-4	.
TGTGCCAGCAGCGGGGATCAGCCCCAGCATTTT	CASSGDQPQHF	.	TRBV28	TRBJ1-5	.
TGCGCCAGCAGTGGACAGGGTGACAATGAGCAGTTCTTC	CASSGQGDNEQFF	TRBD1	TRBV10-1	TRBJ2-1	.
TGTGCCACCAGCATAGACAGGGGAAACACCATATATTTT	CATSIDRGNTIYF	.	TRBV15	TRBJ1-3	.
TGTGCCACCAACGCTGGCGGGATGTACAATGAGCAGTTCTTC	CATNAGGMYNEQFF	.	TRBV6-6	TRBJ2-1	few
TGCGCCAGCCCCCGAATCCAGGCGGGGGGTGAGCAGTTCTTC	CASPRIQAGGEQFF	TRBD2	TRBV10-1	TRBJ2-1	.
TGTGCCAGCAGCTTAGCGGGAAGGGTTCACGAGCAGTACTTC	CASSLAGRVHEQYF	.	TRBV11-3	TRBJ2-7	few
TGTGCCAGCTCATCCGGACAGCTAACACAAGAGACCCAGTACTTC	CASSSGQLTQETQYF	.	TRBV18	TRBJ2-5	.
TGTGCCTGGGGACAGAACACTGAAGCTTTCTTT	CAWGQNTEAFF	.	TRBV30	TRBJ1-1	.
TGCGCCAGCAGCTTGGGTACAGGGGACTTCTATGGCTACACCTTC	CASSLGTGDFYGYTF	TRBD1	TRBV5-1	TRBJ1-2	.
TGTGCCAGCAGTGAATCTGGAGGCGACACTGAAGCTTTCTTT	CASSESGGDTEAFF	.	TRBV6-1	TRBJ1-1	.
TGTGCCACCAGCCCCTACGGACAGGGCTATGGCTACACCTTC	CATSPYGQGYGYTF	TRBD1	TRBV15	TRBJ1-2	.
TGTGCCAGCAGCTGGGGGACTAGGGGTGGCACCGGGGAGCTGTTTTTT	CASSWGTRGGTGELFF	TRBD2	TRBV5-5	TRBJ2-2	.
TGTGCCAGCAGCCATGGCACTAGCGGGATGGAGCAGTTCTTC	CASSHGTSGMEQFF	TRBD2	TRBV3-1/TRBV3-2	TRBJ2-1	.
TGTGCCAGCAGCCGACTTTGGGAAGCTTTCTTT	CASSRLWEAFF	.	TRBV3-1/TRBV3-2	TRBJ1-1	.
TGCGCCAGCAGCGTGACTAGCGCCCGCACAGATACGCAGTATTTT	CASSVTSARTDTQYF	TRBD2	TRBV5-1	TRBJ2-3	.
TGTGCCAGCAGTGTGCTCGGTGAAGCTTTCTTT	CASSVLGEAFF	.	TRBV2	TRBJ1-1	.
TGTGCCAGCAGCCCCAACAGGGATCACAATGAGCAGTTCTTC	CASSPNRDHNEQFF	.	TRBV7-2	TRBJ2-1	.
TGTGCCAGCTCCGAGACACAGAACACTGAAGCTTTCTTT	CASSETQNTEAFF	.	TRBV18	TRBJ1-1	.
TGTGCCAGCTCACCAGGCCTTGTCTACGAGCAGTACTTC	CASSPGLVYEQYF	.	TRBV18	TRBJ2-7	.
TGTGCCACCAGTGACACAGGTCGCACAGATACGCAGTATTTT	CATSDTGRTDTQYF	.	TRBV24-1	TRBJ2-3	.
TGTGCCAGCAGCCCCCACCCAGGTAGTGGCGAGCAGTACTTC	CASSPHPGSGEQYF	.	TRBV3-1/TRBV3-2	TRBJ2-7	.
TGTGCCAGCAGCTTAGTCCAGGGAATTAACACAGATACGCAGTATTTT	CASSLVQGINTDTQYF	.	TRBV7-6	TRBJ2-3	once